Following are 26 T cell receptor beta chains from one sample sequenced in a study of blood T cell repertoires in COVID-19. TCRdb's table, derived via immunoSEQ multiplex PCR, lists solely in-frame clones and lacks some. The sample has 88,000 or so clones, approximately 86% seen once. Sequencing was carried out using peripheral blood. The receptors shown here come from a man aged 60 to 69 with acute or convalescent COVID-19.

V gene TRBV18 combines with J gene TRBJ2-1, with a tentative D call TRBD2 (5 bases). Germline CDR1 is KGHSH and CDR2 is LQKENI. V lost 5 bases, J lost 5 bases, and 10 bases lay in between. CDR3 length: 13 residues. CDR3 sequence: CASSSTTDNEQFF. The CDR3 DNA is TGTGCCAGCTCATCGACTACCGACAATGAGCAGTTCTTC.

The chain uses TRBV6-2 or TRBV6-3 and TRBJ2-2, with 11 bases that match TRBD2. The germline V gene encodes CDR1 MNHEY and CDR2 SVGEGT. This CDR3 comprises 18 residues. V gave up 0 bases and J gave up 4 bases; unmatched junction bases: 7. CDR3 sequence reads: CASSYSLTSGDFTGELFF. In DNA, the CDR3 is TGTGCCAGCAGTTACTCCCTGACTAGCGGGGACTTCACCGGGGAGCTGTTTTTT.

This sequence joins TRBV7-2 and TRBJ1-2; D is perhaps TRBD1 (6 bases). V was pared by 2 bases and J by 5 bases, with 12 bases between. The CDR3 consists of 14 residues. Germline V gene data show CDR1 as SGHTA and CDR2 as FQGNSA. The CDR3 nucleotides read TGTGCCAGCAGCTTATATGCAGGGGCGTATGGCTACACCTTC. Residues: CASSLYAGAYGYTF. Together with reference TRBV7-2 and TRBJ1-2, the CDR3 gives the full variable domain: GAGVSQSPSNKVTEKGKDVELRCDPISGHTALYWYRQSLGQGLEFLIYFQGNSAPDKSGLPSDRFSAERTGGSVSTLTIQRTQQEDSAVYLCASSLYAGAYGYTFGSGTRLTVV.

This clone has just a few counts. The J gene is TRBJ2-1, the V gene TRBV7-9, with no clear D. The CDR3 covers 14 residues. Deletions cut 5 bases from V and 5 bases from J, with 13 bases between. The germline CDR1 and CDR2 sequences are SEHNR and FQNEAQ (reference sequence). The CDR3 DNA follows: TGTGCCAGCAGCCCGGGTTTTATAAACAATGAGCAGTTCTTC. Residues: CASSPGFINNEQFF.

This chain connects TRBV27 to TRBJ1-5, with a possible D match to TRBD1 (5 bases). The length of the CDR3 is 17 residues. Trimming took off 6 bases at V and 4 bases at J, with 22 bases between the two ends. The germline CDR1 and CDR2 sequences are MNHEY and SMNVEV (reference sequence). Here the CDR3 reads CASSPSKNARGNQPQHF. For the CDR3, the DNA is TGTGCCAGCAGCCCATCGAAGAATGCGCGGGGGAATCAGCCCCAGCATTTT.

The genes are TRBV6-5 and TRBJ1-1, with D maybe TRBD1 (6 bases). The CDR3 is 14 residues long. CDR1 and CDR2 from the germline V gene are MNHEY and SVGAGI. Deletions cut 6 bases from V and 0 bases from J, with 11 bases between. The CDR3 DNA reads TGTGCCAGCAGGCGACAGGTCCTGAACACTGAAGCTTTCTTT. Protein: CASRRQVLNTEAFF.

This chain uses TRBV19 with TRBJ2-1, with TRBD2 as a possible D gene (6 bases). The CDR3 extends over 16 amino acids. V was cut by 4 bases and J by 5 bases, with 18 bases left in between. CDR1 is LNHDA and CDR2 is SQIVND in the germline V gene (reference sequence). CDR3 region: CASSKLGGRGHNEQFF. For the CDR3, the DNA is TGTGCCAGTAGTAAATTGGGCGGGCGGGGCCACAATGAGCAGTTCTTC.

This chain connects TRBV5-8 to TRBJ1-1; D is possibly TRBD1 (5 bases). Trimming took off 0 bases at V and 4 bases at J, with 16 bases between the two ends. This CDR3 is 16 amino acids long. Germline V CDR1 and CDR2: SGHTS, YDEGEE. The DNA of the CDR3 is TGTGCCAGCAGCTTGGGACAGCTGGGGAGGAGCACTGAAGCTTTCTTT. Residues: CASSLGQLGRSTEAFF.

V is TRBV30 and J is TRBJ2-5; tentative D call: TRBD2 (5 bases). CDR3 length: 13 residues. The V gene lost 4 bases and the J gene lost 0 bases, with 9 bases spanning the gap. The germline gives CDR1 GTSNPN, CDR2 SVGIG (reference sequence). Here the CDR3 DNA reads TGTGCCTGGAACTGGGGAGACCAAGAGACCCAGTACTTC. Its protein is CAWNWGDQETQYF.

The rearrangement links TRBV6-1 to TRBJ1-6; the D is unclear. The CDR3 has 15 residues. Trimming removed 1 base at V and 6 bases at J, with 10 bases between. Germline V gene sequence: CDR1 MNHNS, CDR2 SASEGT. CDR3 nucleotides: TGTGCCAGCAGTGAAGATTTACAGATTAATTCACCCCTCCACTTT. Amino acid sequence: CASSEDLQINSPLHF.

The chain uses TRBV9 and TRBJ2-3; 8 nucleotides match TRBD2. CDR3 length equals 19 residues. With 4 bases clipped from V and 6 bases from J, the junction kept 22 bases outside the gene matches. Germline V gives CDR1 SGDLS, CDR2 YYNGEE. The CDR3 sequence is CASSTKSSMGSGARDTQYF. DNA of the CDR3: TGTGCCAGCAGCACTAAGTCCTCCATGGGTAGCGGGGCTCGGGATACGCAGTATTTT.

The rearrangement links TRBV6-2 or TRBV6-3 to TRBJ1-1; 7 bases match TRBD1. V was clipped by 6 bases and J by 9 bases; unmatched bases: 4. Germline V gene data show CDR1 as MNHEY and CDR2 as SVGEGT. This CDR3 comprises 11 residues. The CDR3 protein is CASSLGQKAFF. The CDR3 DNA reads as TGTGCCAGCAGCTTGGGACAGAAAGCTTTCTTT.

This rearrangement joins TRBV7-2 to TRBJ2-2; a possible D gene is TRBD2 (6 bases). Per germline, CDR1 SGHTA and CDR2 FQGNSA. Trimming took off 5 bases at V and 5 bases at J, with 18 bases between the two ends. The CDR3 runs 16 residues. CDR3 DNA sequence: TGTGCCAGCAGCCTACATAGCGGAGGTGGGACCGGGGAGCTGTTTTTT. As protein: CASSLHSGGGTGELFF.

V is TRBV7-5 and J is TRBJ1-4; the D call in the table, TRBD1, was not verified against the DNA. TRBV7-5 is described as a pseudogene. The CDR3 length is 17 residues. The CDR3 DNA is TGTGCCAGAAGCCTCCGGGCTCCGGACAGAACTAATGAAAAACTGTTTTTT. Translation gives CARSLRAPDRTNEKLFF.

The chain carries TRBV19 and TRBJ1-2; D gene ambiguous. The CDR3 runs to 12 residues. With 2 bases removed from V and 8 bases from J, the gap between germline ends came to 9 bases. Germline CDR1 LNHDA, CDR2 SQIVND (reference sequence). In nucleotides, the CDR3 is TGTGCCAGTAGTATATCCTCCAGAGGCTACACCTTC. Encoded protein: CASSISSRGYTF.

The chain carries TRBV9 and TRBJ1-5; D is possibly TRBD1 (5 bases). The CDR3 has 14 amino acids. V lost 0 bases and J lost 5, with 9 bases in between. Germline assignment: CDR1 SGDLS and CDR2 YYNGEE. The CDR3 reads CASSVGQTDQPQHF. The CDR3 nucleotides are TGTGCCAGCAGCGTAGGTCAGACAGATCAGCCCCAGCATTTT.

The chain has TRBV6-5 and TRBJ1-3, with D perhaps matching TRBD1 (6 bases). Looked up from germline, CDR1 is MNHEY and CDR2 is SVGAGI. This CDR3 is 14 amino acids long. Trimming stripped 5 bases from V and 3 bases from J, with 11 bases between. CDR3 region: CASSLDRIGNTIYF. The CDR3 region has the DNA TGTGCCAGCAGTCTAGACAGGATTGGAAACACCATATATTTT.

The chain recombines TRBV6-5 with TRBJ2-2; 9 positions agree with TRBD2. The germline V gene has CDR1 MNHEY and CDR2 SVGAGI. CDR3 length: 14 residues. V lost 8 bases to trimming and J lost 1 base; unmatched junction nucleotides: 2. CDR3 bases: TGTGCCAGCGCGGGGGGGAAGAACACCGGGGAGCTGTTTTTT. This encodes CASAGGKNTGELFF.

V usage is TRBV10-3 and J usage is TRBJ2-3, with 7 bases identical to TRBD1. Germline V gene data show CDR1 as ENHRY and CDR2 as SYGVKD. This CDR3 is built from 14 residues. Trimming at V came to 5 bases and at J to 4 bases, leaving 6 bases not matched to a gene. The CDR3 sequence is CAISSRQGADTQYF. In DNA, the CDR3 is TGTGCCATCAGTTCACGACAGGGTGCAGATACGCAGTATTTT.

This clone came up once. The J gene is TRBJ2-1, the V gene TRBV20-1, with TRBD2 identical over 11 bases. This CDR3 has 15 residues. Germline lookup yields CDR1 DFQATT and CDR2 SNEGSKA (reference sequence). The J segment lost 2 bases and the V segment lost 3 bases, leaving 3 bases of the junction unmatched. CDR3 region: CSASKLAGAYNEQFF. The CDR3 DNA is TGCAGTGCTAGTAAACTAGCGGGGGCCTACAATGAGCAGTTCTTC.

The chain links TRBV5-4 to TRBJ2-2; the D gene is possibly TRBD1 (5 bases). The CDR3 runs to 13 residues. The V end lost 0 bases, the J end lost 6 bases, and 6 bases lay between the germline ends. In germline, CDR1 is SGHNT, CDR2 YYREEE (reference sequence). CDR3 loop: CASSLEGPGELFF. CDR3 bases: TGTGCCAGCAGCTTGGAGGGGCCCGGGGAGCTGTTTTTT.

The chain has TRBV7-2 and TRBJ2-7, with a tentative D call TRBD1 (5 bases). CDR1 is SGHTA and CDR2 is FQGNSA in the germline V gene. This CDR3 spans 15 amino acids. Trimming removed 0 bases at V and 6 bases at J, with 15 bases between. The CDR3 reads CASSLARAGPSEQYF. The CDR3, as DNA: TGTGCCAGCAGCTTAGCGCGAGCAGGGCCCTCCGAGCAGTACTTC.

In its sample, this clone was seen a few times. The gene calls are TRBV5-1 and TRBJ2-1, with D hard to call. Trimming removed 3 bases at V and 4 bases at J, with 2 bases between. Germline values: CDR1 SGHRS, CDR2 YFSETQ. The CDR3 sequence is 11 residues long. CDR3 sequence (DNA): TGCGCCAGCAGCTCTTACAATGAGCAGTTCTTC. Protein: CASSSYNEQFF.

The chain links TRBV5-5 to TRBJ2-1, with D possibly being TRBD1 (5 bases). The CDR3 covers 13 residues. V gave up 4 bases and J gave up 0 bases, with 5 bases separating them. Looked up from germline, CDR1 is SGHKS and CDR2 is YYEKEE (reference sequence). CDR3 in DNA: TGTGCCAGCAGCGACAGCTCCTACAATGAGCAGTTCTTC. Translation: CASSDSSYNEQFF. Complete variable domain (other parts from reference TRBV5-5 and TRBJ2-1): DAGVTQSPTHLIKTRGQQVTLRCSPISGHKSVSWYQQVLGQGPQFIFQYYEKEERGRGNFPDRFSARQFPNYSSELNVNALLLGDSALYLCASSDSSYNEQFFGPGTRLTVL.

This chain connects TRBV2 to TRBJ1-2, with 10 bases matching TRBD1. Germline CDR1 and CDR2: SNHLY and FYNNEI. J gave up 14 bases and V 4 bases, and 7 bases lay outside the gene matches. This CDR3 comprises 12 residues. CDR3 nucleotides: TGTGCCAGCAGTGGTGCTGGACAGGGGGTTACCTTC. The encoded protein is CASSGAGQGVTF.

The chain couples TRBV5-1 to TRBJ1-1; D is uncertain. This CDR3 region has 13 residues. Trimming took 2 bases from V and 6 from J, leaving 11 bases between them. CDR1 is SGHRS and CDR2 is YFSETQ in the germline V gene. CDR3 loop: CASSLPTVAEAFF. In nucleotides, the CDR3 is TGCGCCAGCAGCTTACCAACAGTTGCTGAAGCTTTCTTT.